This entry concerns a single T cell receptor (beta chain). Its specificity is unknown. After removal of 4 bases from V and 5 bases from J, the junction contained 9 bases not matched to a gene. The V gene's germline CDR1 is MDHEN and CDR2 SYDVKM. The CDR3 spans 17 residues. The data were taken from a study of cytomegalovirus exposure and HLA in healthy donors. Whole-study results and caveats: Apparent HLA restriction characterized most CMV-associated TCR beta chains in a later analysis. In vitro work confirmed that a few CMV-associated chains recognize CMV antigens.

The primer mix had 60 Vbeta and 13 Jbeta primers. Clones were sequenced by immunoSEQ multiplex PCR, and TCRdb holds only the in-frame ones, with some missing. The data contain about 120,000 clones, 8% to 11% of them seen just once; the ten biggest clones take up roughly 4.2%. The chain employs TRBV28 and TRBJ2-3; 13 nucleotides line up with TRBD2. The source of this sequence is a woman between 18 and 29 years old in good health and CMV-seropositive. Sequencing was done on a sample of PBMCs. CDR3 region: CASSWIGLAGVGDTQYF. The CDR3 DNA sequence: TGTGCCAGCAGTTGGATAGGACTAGCGGGAGTGGGAGATACGCAGTATTTT.